The present TCR beta chain was sequenced within a study of blood T cell repertoires in COVID-19. The wider study: From the United States, Italy and Spain came samples of acute and convalescent COVID-19.

Per the study methods: Estimates of nucleated cell counts were drawn from the amplification of reference gene primers. Libraries were prepared by immunoSEQ multiplex PCR; TCRdb keeps only in-frame clonotypes and omits some of them. The V and J calls and clone size were taken over from that table, and D and trimming were inferred from the DNA. Of a few hundred thousand clones in the sample, roughly four fifths were seen once. Cohort assignment relied on participant-reported clinical history. Recovered status in Cohort 3 required two negative PCRs, clearance, or symptom resolution. The TCR was taken from a woman in her forties or fifties who had recovered from COVID-19. Specimen: PBMCs or T cells enriched from blood (not recorded which).

This chain's CDR3 is CASSVEGEVSVTQYF. In nucleotides, the CDR3 is TGTGCCAGCAGCGTAGAAGGGGAAGTGTCGGTTACGCAGTATTTT. The chain carries TRBV9 and TRBJ2-3, with a weak D call TRBD1 (5 bases). Trimming pared 0 bases from V and 8 bases from J, leaving 16 bases between. CDR3 length: 15 residues. Germline CDR1 is SGDLS and CDR2 is YYNGEE.